One and the same sample provided the 27 T cell receptor beta chains below, sequenced in a study of yellow fever vaccine responses in identical twins (dated by TCRdb to the late 2010s). Library creation used RT-PCR. The instrument given in TCRdb is Illumina HiSeq 2500. TCRdb redid the processing of the public reads, applying fastp at Q25 and MiXCR, and retained in-frame beta chains. Identical CDR3 proteins give one entry, which carries the most common genes and DNA. Counted in this sample were several thousand distinct CDR3 sequences; 77% of them appeared once. Roughly 2.7% of the sample rests with the top ten. The specimen was T cells from blood (PBMCs), unsorted or a sorted subset (not recorded which), collected before or after yellow fever vaccination (not recorded which). The receptor set was obtained from a woman aged 18 to 35 who received the yellow fever vaccine. Donor details come from another sample of the same person, matched by shared clones.

The chain has TRBV29-1 and TRBJ2-5; 7 bases agree with TRBD1. Germline CDR1 reads SQVTM; CDR2 reads ANQGSEA. The V and J ends lost 7 bases and 1 base, in that order; junction bases with no gene match: 9. The CDR3 loop spans 14 amino acids. In nucleotides, the CDR3 is TGCAGCGGTCAAGGGACAGTCGGCCAAGAGACCCAGTACTTC. It is translated as CSGQGTVGQETQYF.

In DNA, the CDR3 is TGTGCCAGCAGTTTTGTGTCCGTCGGGAGCACAGATACGCAGTATTTT. Its translation is CASSFVSVGSTDTQYF. The chain combines TRBV12-3 or TRBV12-4 with TRBJ2-3; D not resolved. This CDR3 has 16 amino acids. V lost 3 bases and J lost 0, with 13 bases in between.

The sample holds a few counts of this clonotype. The chain employs TRBV15 and TRBJ1-6; D not resolved. V lost 4 bases to trimming and J lost 7 bases, with 5 bases between them. CDR1 and CDR2 from the germline V gene are LNHNV and YYDKDF (reference sequence). CDR3 size: 12 residues. The CDR3 is CATSTGNSPLHF. CDR3 in DNA: TGTGCCACCAGCACGGGGAATTCACCCCTCCACTTT.

This clonotype occurred once. This chain joins TRBV13 and TRBJ2-5, with 7 bases aligning to TRBD1. Germline loops: CDR1 PRHDT, CDR2 FYEKMQ (reference sequence). The CDR3 runs to 13 residues. V lost 9 bases to trimming and J lost 3 bases; unmatched junction nucleotides: 7. The CDR3 DNA follows: TGTGCCAGTCTGGGACAGAACGAAGAGACCCAGTACTTC. Protein product: CASLGQNEETQYF.

The rearrangement uses TRBV7-9 and TRBJ2-1, with D perhaps TRBD2 (5 bases). Germline V gene sequence: CDR1 SEHNR, CDR2 FQNEAQ (reference sequence). The V and J ends lost 6 bases and 2 bases respectively, with 11 bases between them. The CDR3 covers 14 residues. CDR3 sequence (DNA): TGTGCCAGCAGGACCACCGGGACCTACAATGAGCAGTTCTTC. It specifies CASRTTGTYNEQFF.

The chain links TRBV6-1 to TRBJ2-1; D remains ambiguous. V was cut by 0 bases and J by 7 bases, with 10 bases left in between. Germline loops: CDR1 MNHNS, CDR2 SASEGT. The CDR3 contains 14 residues. The CDR3 nucleotides read TGTGCCAGCAGTGAAGCGTTAGTGGTAAATGAGCAGTTCTTC. Amino acid sequence: CASSEALVVNEQFF.

This chain connects TRBV10-3 to TRBJ2-2; D is uncertain. Germline CDR1 is ENHRY and CDR2 is SYGVKD. This CDR3 spans 14 amino acids. Trimming stripped 3 bases from V and 2 bases from J, with 7 bases between. As DNA, the CDR3 is TGTGCCATCAGTGACTCCCCAAACACCGGGGAGCTGTTTTTT. As protein: CAISDSPNTGELFF.

This clonotype was observed a few times. V is TRBV9 and J is TRBJ2-7; D is unclear. CDR3 size: 13 residues. V lost 0 bases to trimming and J lost 6 bases, with 10 bases between them. CDR1 is SGDLS, CDR2 YYNGEE, per germline. The CDR3 bases are TGTGCCAGCAGCGTAGGGATGGTTTCCGAGCAGTACTTC. Encoded protein: CASSVGMVSEQYF.

This chain connects TRBV10-3 to TRBJ2-5, with D unclear. The germline V gene encodes CDR1 ENHRY and CDR2 SYGVKD. This CDR3 is 13 amino acids long. V dropped 6 bases and J dropped 0 bases, with 8 bases sitting between them. The CDR3 protein is CAISSYYQETQYF. The CDR3 coding sequence is TGTGCCATCAGCTCATATTACCAAGAGACCCAGTACTTC.

In its sample, this clonotype was seen a few times. The chain joins TRBV4-1 to TRBJ1-1; D remains unclear. The germline V and J ends were trimmed by 1 base and 2 bases, with 14 bases remaining between them. The CDR3 runs 16 residues. Germline V CDR1 and CDR2: MGHRA, YSYEKL. Here the CDR3 DNA reads TGCGCCAGCAGCCAAGGGGTCGGGCGGTACAACACTGAAGCTTTCTTT. Translating it yields CASSQGVGRYNTEAFF.

This clonotype showed up just a few times. This rearrangement joins TRBV20-1 to TRBJ1-5; 7 bases are a match to TRBD1. The CDR3 length is 16 residues. Germline CDR1 reads DFQATT; CDR2 reads SNEGSKA (reference sequence). V lost 6 bases, J lost 6 bases, and 17 bases stayed unmatched. The DNA for the CDR3 is TGCAGTGCGGAGCCGACAGGGATTTTGATGGGTCAGCCCCAGCATTTT. Its translation: CSAEPTGILMGQPQHF.

The chain employs TRBV7-9 and TRBJ2-3, with 11 bases lining up with TRBD2. V dropped 4 bases and J dropped 2; count of bases not matched to a gene: 2. The CDR3 consists of 15 residues. From germline, CDR1 is SEHNR and CDR2 FQNEAQ (reference sequence). The CDR3 DNA reads TGTGCCAGCAGCTCTAGCGGGGGGATCACAGATACGCAGTATTTT. The encoded protein is CASSSSGGITDTQYF.

The chain couples TRBV11-1 to TRBJ2-1, with 8 nucleotides matching TRBD2. Germline CDR1 is SGHAT and CDR2 is FQDESV (reference sequence). The CDR3 extends over 16 amino acids. The V gene end was trimmed by 1 base and the J gene end by 2 bases; junction bases not matched to a gene: 4. CDR3 in DNA: TGTGCCAGCAGCTTAGGCAGCGGGGGAGCCTACAATGAGCAGTTCTTC. This gives the protein CASSLGSGGAYNEQFF.

This clonotype was observed a single time. This sequence joins TRBV11-1 and TRBJ2-7, with 10 bases that match TRBD1. J gave up 4 bases and V 5 bases, and 2 bases lay outside the gene matches. Germline CDR1 is SGHAT and CDR2 is FQDESV (reference sequence). CDR3 length equals 13 residues. CDR3 region: CASSRDRGYEQYF. The CDR3 nucleotides are TGTGCCAGCAGCCGGGACAGGGGTTACGAGCAGTACTTC.

The rearrangement joins TRBV11-1 to TRBJ2-1; TRBD2 matches 10 bases. J gave up 9 bases and V 3 bases, and 8 bases lay outside the gene matches. This CDR3 contains 15 residues. Germline assignment: CDR1 SGHAT and CDR2 FQDESV (reference sequence). CDR3 amino acids: CASSFTSGKQIEQFF. The CDR3, as DNA: TGTGCCAGCAGCTTTACTAGCGGGAAACAAATTGAGCAGTTCTTC.

V gene TRBV6-5 combines with J gene TRBJ2-3; D gene ambiguous. The CDR3 has 12 amino acids. Trimming left V 4 bases short and J 5 bases short, with 7 bases between. CDR1 is MNHEY, CDR2 SVGAGI, per germline. Here the CDR3 reads CASSSELDTQYF. The CDR3 DNA reads as TGTGCCAGCAGTTCAGAGTTAGATACGCAGTATTTT.

The CDR3, as DNA: TGTGCCAGCAGTTTACAGCTGAACACTGAAGCTTTCTTT. Translated, it gives CASSLQLNTEAFF. The chain links TRBV28 to TRBJ1-1; D is undetermined. This CDR3 has 13 amino acids. Germline loops: CDR1 MDHEN, CDR2 SYDVKM. Trimming pared 2 bases from V and 0 bases from J, leaving 4 bases between.

The chain employs TRBV4-1 and TRBJ1-1; D unresolved. Germline values: CDR1 MGHRA, CDR2 YSYEKL. V was pared by 1 base and J by 1 base, with 4 bases between. The CDR3 has 13 residues. The CDR3, as DNA: TGCGCCAGCAGCCAAGGGCAGAACACTGAAGCTTTCTTT. Translated, it gives CASSQGQNTEAFF.

The genes are TRBV13 and TRBJ2-2; D is uncertain. The CDR3 spans 11 residues. CDR1 is PRHDT, CDR2 FYEKMQ, per germline (reference sequence). V was cut by 2 bases and J by 6 bases, with 1 base left in between. The CDR3 loop is CASSLPGELFF. The DNA for the CDR3 is TGTGCCAGCAGCTTACCCGGGGAGCTGTTTTTT.

J is TRBJ2-1 and V is TRBV6-2 or TRBV6-3; perhaps TRBD2 as D (6 bases). Trimming took off 2 bases at V and 15 bases at J, with 14 bases between the two ends. Germline CDR1 reads MNHEY; CDR2 reads SVGEGT. The length of the CDR3 is 12 residues. The CDR3 DNA sequence: TGTGCCAGCAGTTACGGGAGCCGGGGGAGGTTCTTC. This sequence encodes CASSYGSRGRFF.

This clonotype was seen only a few times. The chain is built from TRBV7-3 and TRBJ2-7; perhaps D is TRBD1 or TRBD2 (5 bases each). Trimming removed 1 base at V and 3 bases at J, with 13 bases between. This CDR3 is built from 15 residues. CDR1 SGHTA and CDR2 FQGTGA come from the germline V gene. CDR3 sequence reads: CASSLSLGVDYEQYF. The CDR3 DNA reads as TGTGCCAGCAGCTTAAGTCTGGGGGTAGACTACGAGCAGTACTTC.

The chain links TRBV2 to TRBJ1-5, with D uncertain. Germline CDR1 SNHLY, CDR2 FYNNEI. The CDR3 spans 16 residues. V was clipped by 4 bases and J by 0 bases, with 13 bases between them. The CDR3, as DNA: TGTGCCAGCAGTGGTGGGCAGGTTTATAGCAATCAGCCCCAGCATTTT. Translated: CASSGGQVYSNQPQHF.

This sequence joins TRBV29-1 and TRBJ2-6; D unclear. The CDR3 is 14 residues long. V lost 7 bases and J lost 0, with 10 bases in between. Germline V CDR1 and CDR2: SQVTM, ANQGSEA. CDR3 residues: CSARLDSGANVLTF. For the CDR3, the DNA is TGCAGCGCCAGGCTAGACTCTGGGGCCAACGTCCTGACTTTC. The variable domain in full, with the rest retrieved from reference TRBV29-1 and TRBJ2-6, is SAVISQKPSRDICQRGTSLTIQCQVDSQVTMMFWYRQQPGQSLTLIATANQGSEATYESGFVIDKFPISRPNLTFSTLTVSNMSPEDSSIYLCSARLDSGANVLTFGAGSRLTVL.

This rearrangement joins TRBV5-4 to TRBJ2-4; TRBD2 might be the D (6 bases). The CDR3 totals 13 residues. The V end lost 4 bases, the J end lost 3 bases, and 8 bases lay between the germline ends. From germline, CDR1 is SGHNT and CDR2 YYREEE (reference sequence). The CDR3 DNA reads TGTGCCAGCAGCGGGCGGGACAAAAACATTCAGTACTTC. Protein product: CASSGRDKNIQYF. Variable domain in full (rest from reference TRBV5-4 and TRBJ2-4): ETGVTQSPTHLIKTRGQQVTLRCSSQSGHNTVSWYQQALGQGPQFIFQYYREEENGRGNFPPRFSGLQFPNYSSELNVNALELDDSALYLCASSGRDKNIQYFGAGTRLSVL.

V usage is TRBV29-1 and J usage is TRBJ2-5; D gene unclear. CDR1 and CDR2 from the germline V gene are SQVTM and ANQGSEA. The CDR3 is 12 residues long. Trimming removed 3 bases at V and 5 bases at J, with 10 bases between. CDR3 amino acids: CSVDATWETQYF. CDR3 nucleotide sequence: TGCAGCGTTGACGCTACGTGGGAGACCCAGTACTTC.

The chain joins TRBV15 to TRBJ2-1; D possibly corresponds to TRBD2 (6 bases). Germline-derived CDR1 and CDR2 are LNHNV and YYDKDF (reference sequence). V lost 1 base, J lost 3 bases, and 10 bases lay in between. This CDR3 comprises 15 residues. The CDR3 sequence is CATSRAGRDYNEQFF. The DNA for the CDR3 is TGTGCCACCAGCAGAGCTGGGCGGGACTACAATGAGCAGTTCTTC.

This chain joins TRBV15 and TRBJ1-5; D uncertain. Germline-derived CDR1 and CDR2 are LNHNV and YYDKDF (reference sequence). Trimming pared 3 bases from V and 6 bases from J, leaving 6 bases between. The CDR3 totals 12 residues. The CDR3 region is CATSRPFQPQHF. CDR3 DNA sequence: TGTGCCACCAGCAGGCCGTTTCAGCCCCAGCATTTT.